The next 19 T cell receptor beta chains were all read from a single sample in a study of PD-1 blockade in mismatch repair-deficient tumors. Assay: immunoSEQ multiplex PCR; the TCRdb copy retains only in-frame clones and omits some. Here the sample spans around 130,000 clones, around nine tenths being singletons. This specimen was peripheral blood, taken just under 74 weeks after starting pembrolizumab. All receptors derive from an adult with mismatch repair-deficient cancer.

The V gene is TRBV27, the J gene TRBJ1-5, with D possibly matching TRBD1 (5 bases). Trimming shortened V by 3 bases and J by 1 base, and 10 bases separated the two germline ends. Germline V gene data show CDR1 as MNHEY and CDR2 as SMNVEV (reference sequence). This CDR3 has 15 residues. This chain's CDR3 is CASSLAGLSNQPQHF. The DNA for the CDR3 is TGTGCCAGCAGTTTGGCAGGGTTGAGCAATCAGCCCCAGCATTTT.

The rearrangement joins TRBV6-5 to TRBJ2-5; D is unclear. The CDR3 extends over 13 amino acids. V was pared by 2 bases and J by 1 base, with 5 bases between. Germline CDR1 and CDR2: MNHEY and SVGAGI. CDR3 nucleotide sequence: TGTGCCAGCAGTTACGCCTTCCAAGAGACCCAGTACTTC. It encodes CASSYAFQETQYF.

The CDR3 reads CAWGGQGETQYF. Written as DNA, the CDR3 is TGTGCCTGGGGGGGACAGGGCGAGACCCAGTACTTC. The rearrangement links TRBV30 to TRBJ2-5; 9 bases fit TRBD1. There are 12 residues in the CDR3. Losses at the gene ends were 5 bases for V and 5 bases for J; bases not matched to a gene: 3. In germline, CDR1 is GTSNPN, CDR2 SVGIG (reference sequence).

This sequence joins TRBV27 and TRBJ2-7; TRBD1 might be the D (6 bases). The length of the CDR3 is 15 residues. Germline loops: CDR1 MNHEY, CDR2 SMNVEV (reference sequence). The V and J ends lost 6 bases and 2 bases respectively, with 17 bases between them. The CDR3: CASSYSQGSTYEQYF. CDR3 sequence (DNA): TGTGCCAGCAGCTACTCACAGGGTTCTACCTACGAGCAGTACTTC.

The chain couples TRBV7-9 to TRBJ2-7, with no clear D. Trimming removed 5 bases from V and 5 bases from J, with 4 bases in between. The CDR3 has 10 residues. Germline-derived CDR1 and CDR2 are SEHNR and FQNEAQ (reference sequence). Written as DNA, the CDR3 is TGTGCCAGCAGCCCCAACGAGCAGTACTTC. Translated, it gives CASSPNEQYF.

This clone has a single count. The junction does not match germline at one end; this may be a read error. The chain links TRBV7-7 to TRBJ2-3; the D is unclear. CDR3 length equals 13 residues. The germline gives CDR1 SSHAT, CDR2 FNYEAQ (reference sequence). CDR3 sequence: CASSTESTDTQYF. CDR3 DNA sequence: TGTGCTAGCAGCACCGAGAGCACAGATACGCAGTATTTT.

DNA for the CDR3: TGTGCCAGCAGTACGATCTGGACAGGGGTAATTTACGAGCAGTACTTC. This encodes CASSTIWTGVIYEQYF. This sequence joins TRBV27 and TRBJ2-7, with 9 bases that match TRBD1. Unmatched junction bases numbered 12, after V lost 5 bases and J lost 4 bases. The CDR3 is 16 amino acids. From germline, CDR1 is MNHEY and CDR2 SMNVEV (reference sequence).

This clone was seen a single time. The chain recombines TRBV2 with TRBJ1-5; D possibly corresponds to TRBD1 (6 bases). The CDR3 contains 15 residues. CDR1 and CDR2 (germline): SNHLY, FYNNEI. Trimming removed 6 bases from V and 7 bases from J, with 19 bases in between. CDR3: CASSGPDSGWQPQHF. CDR3 bases: TGTGCCAGCAGCGGCCCGGACAGTGGATGGCAGCCCCAGCATTTT.

This chain connects TRBV10-2 to TRBJ2-3, with 7 nucleotides matching TRBD2. V lost 0 bases and J lost 0; bases outside the gene matches: 6. This CDR3 spans 17 amino acids. Germline V gives CDR1 WSHSY, CDR2 SAAADI. The CDR3 here is CASSESINSGSTDTQYF. DNA of the CDR3: TGCGCCAGCAGTGAGTCGATTAATAGCGGGAGCACAGATACGCAGTATTTT.

This sequence joins TRBV7-9 and TRBJ1-2; TRBD1 is a possible D gene (5 bases). The germline V gene has CDR1 SEHNR and CDR2 FQNEAQ (reference sequence). V lost 5 bases and J 9 bases, leaving 13 bases between the germline ends. This CDR3 is built from 12 residues. CDR3 bases: TGTGCCAGCAGCCCCAATGACAGAAGCTACACCTTC. Translated: CASSPNDRSYTF. The entire variable domain, with the rest obtained from reference TRBV7-9 and TRBJ1-2, is as follows: DTGVSQNPRHKITKRGQNVTFRCDPISEHNRLYWYRQTLGQGPEFLTYFQNEAQLEKSRLLSDRFSAERPKGSFSTLEIQRTEQGDSAMYLCASSPNDRSYTFGSGTRLTVV.

The rearrangement joins TRBV2 to TRBJ2-4, with D perhaps assigned TRBD1 or TRBD2 (5 bases each). CDR3 length: 14 residues. Looked up from germline, CDR1 is SNHLY and CDR2 is FYNNEI. V lost 9 bases to trimming and J lost 0 bases, with 12 bases between them. The CDR3 protein is CASMGPSAKNIQYF. The CDR3 nucleotides read TGTGCCAGTATGGGACCCTCAGCCAAAAACATTCAGTACTTC.

V gene TRBV5-6 combines with J gene TRBJ2-7; D not certain. Germline V gene data show CDR1 as SGHDT and CDR2 as YYEEEE. V was clipped by 0 bases and J by 6 bases, with 10 bases between them. The CDR3 covers 13 residues. CDR3 coding DNA: TGTGCCAGCAGCTTGGGCGCCCTCGGCGAGCAGTACTTC. It is translated as CASSLGALGEQYF.

This clone was seen more than once but under ten times. The chain combines TRBV7-2 with TRBJ2-7; D is perhaps TRBD2 (5 bases). The germline V gene has CDR1 SGHTA and CDR2 FQGNSA. The V end lost 10 bases, the J end lost 5 bases, and 18 bases lay between the germline ends. This CDR3 spans 13 amino acids. As DNA, the CDR3 is TGTGCCATCGGCGGGCGACGGATCGACGAGCAGTACTTC. Protein product: CAIGGRRIDEQYF.

For the CDR3, the DNA is TGTGCCAGCAGCGGGCACGGGAGGGACAGGAGCACAGATACGCAGTATTTT. Translated: CASSGHGRDRSTDTQYF. This chain joins TRBV5-4 and TRBJ2-3; either TRBD1 or TRBD2 may supply D (8 bases each). Germline CDR1 SGHNT, CDR2 YYREEE (reference sequence). V gave up 4 bases and J gave up 0 bases, with 18 bases separating them. The CDR3 covers 17 residues.

The V and J genes are TRBV7-8 and TRBJ2-7; 9 bases fit TRBD1. Per the germline V gene, CDR1 is SGHVS and CDR2 is FQNEAQ. The CDR3 length is 14 residues. J gave up 3 bases and V 1 base, and 1 base lay outside the gene matches. In DNA, the CDR3 is TGTGCCAGCAGCTTAGTGGGACAGGGCTACGAGCAGTACTTC. Translation: CASSLVGQGYEQYF.

This clone was found once. The V gene is TRBV19, the J gene TRBJ2-2; a weak D match, TRBD1 (5 bases). CDR3 length equals 14 residues. V was pared by 2 bases and J by 5 bases, with 9 bases between. From germline, CDR1 is LNHDA and CDR2 SQIVND (reference sequence). CDR3 coding DNA: TGTGCCAGTAGTATACGCAGACAGACCGGGGAGCTGTTTTTT. It is translated as CASSIRRQTGELFF.

This chain connects TRBV30 to TRBJ2-7; 8 positions agree with TRBD2. CDR1 and CDR2 from the germline V gene are GTSNPN and SVGIG (reference sequence). V trimming: 4 bases; J trimming: 3 bases; junction bases outside the gene matches: 8. The CDR3 consists of 14 residues. CDR3 sequence: CAWNHGGGFYEQYF. The CDR3 nucleotides read TGTGCCTGGAATCACGGGGGGGGTTTCTACGAGCAGTACTTC.

The chain links TRBV19 to TRBJ1-5; the D is unclear. CDR1 is LNHDA, CDR2 SQIVND, per germline (reference sequence). The CDR3 loop spans 17 amino acids. V was trimmed by 4 bases and J by 0 bases, leaving 16 bases between them. DNA for the CDR3: TGTGCCAGTAGTAGGGAAGACGCCTGGTTTAGCAATCAGCCCCAGCATTTT. It specifies CASSREDAWFSNQPQHF.

This chain connects TRBV29-1 to TRBJ2-5; D uncertain. Germline assignment: CDR1 SQVTM and CDR2 ANQGSEA. CDR3 size: 14 residues. V lost 6 bases, J lost 9 bases, and 23 bases lay in between. The CDR3 DNA reads as TGCAGCGTCTATTTAGCCAAGGCCCCAGTGGCCCAGTACTTC. Its translation is CSVYLAKAPVAQYF.